This T cell receptor beta chain was recovered during a study of cytomegalovirus exposure and HLA in healthy donors. Findings and limits, study-wide: With later analysis, a missense DCLRE1C variant became linked to TCR beta V- and J-gene trimming. Looking again later, the authors saw that most CMV-associated TCR beta chains seemed HLA-restricted. The authors assumed roughly uniform sequencing depth across donors for presence/absence analyses.

Of note for this clone: Its matching antigen is unknown.

With 60 Vbeta and 13 Jbeta primers, the PCR was carried out. Here immunoSEQ multiplex PCR was the method, and the copy in TCRdb shows in-frame clones only, minus some. The sample lists 90,000 to 100,000 clones; over 65% were seen once. Input material: PBMCs. The TCR sequence derives from a man in his sixties in good health and CMV-seropositive.

CDR3 residues: CASSSLSGGGNTNTGELFF. The CDR3 nucleotides read TGCGCCAGCAGCTCTCTAAGCGGGGGGGGAAATACGAACACCGGGGAGCTGTTTTTT. The chain couples TRBV5-1 to TRBJ2-2; the match to TRBD2 covers 10 bases. Looked up from germline, CDR1 is SGHRS and CDR2 is YFSETQ. The V segment lost 3 bases and the J segment 0 bases; nucleotides outside the gene matches: 11. The CDR3 has 19 residues.